The rows below give T cell receptor beta chains drawn from one sample of a study of CD8+CD57+ T cells in acquired aplastic anemia. TCRdb reprocessed the reads via MiXCR and lists one record per CDR3 protein. The sample includes 150,000 to 160,000 distinct CDR3 sequences, over 50% of them seen just once. Sequenced material: sorted CD4+, CD8+, or CD8+CD57+ T cells (not recorded which) from PBMCs. These receptors came from a human donor with aplastic anemia. Both conserved end residues are part of each CDR3. A D gene is named only where the DNA matches it firmly. Clone sizes are given selectively: once, few, many, or a class where the clone is expanded.

D gene | J gene | clone size | V gene | CDR3 length | CDR3 DNA | CDR3 protein
NA | TRBJ2-6 | once | TRBV5-1 | 18 | TGCGCCAGCAGCTTGGTGTGGGGAGGCAACTCTGGGGCCAACGTCCTGACTTTC | CASSLVWGGNSGANVLTF
TRBD1 | TRBJ1-3 | NA | TRBV10-3 | 14 | TGTGCCAGCCGTGAGGGGGCTTCCGGAAACACCATATATTTT | CASREGASGNTIYF
NA | TRBJ1-4 | many | TRBV2 | 12 | TGTGCCAGCCGGGACAAGGGGGAAAAACTGTTTTTT | CASRDKGEKLFF
NA | TRBJ1-6 | NA | TRBV10-3 | 14 | TGTGCCATCAGTGAGAGGCAGGGCGATTCACCCCTCCACTTT | CAISERQGDSPLHF
TRBD1 | TRBJ2-7 | few | TRBV10-2 | 12 | TGCGCCAGCAAGGACAGGGCCTACGAGCAGTACTTC | CASKDRAYEQYF
NA | TRBJ1-4 | NA | TRBV5-6 | 13 | TGTGCCAGCAGCTTGGCGCAGGATGAAAAACTGTTTTTT | CASSLAQDEKLFF
NA | TRBJ1-2 | few | TRBV4-2 | 15 | TGTGCCAGCAGCCAAGAAAGGGATCCCCTCTATGGCTACACCTTC | CASSQERDPLYGYTF
NA | TRBJ1-2 | few | TRBV29-1 | 12 | TGCAGCGTTGATAGGGCTAACTATGGCTACACCTTC | CSVDRANYGYTF
NA | TRBJ1-5 | many | TRBV19 | 16 | TGTGCCAGTAGTATATTGGTTAACAGCCTCAATCAGCCCCAGCATTTT | CASSILVNSLNQPQHF
NA | TRBJ2-2 | NA | TRBV25-1 | 16 | TGTGCCAGCAGTGAATCCCCACAAGGAGGCACCGGGGAGCTGTTTTTT | CASSESPQGGTGELFF
NA | TRBJ1-4 | NA | TRBV4-1 | 14 | TGCGCCAGCAGCTTGGACGGCAGGAGGGAAAAACTGTTTTTT | CASSLDGRREKLFF
NA | TRBJ2-1 | many | TRBV7-2 | 14 | TGTGCCAGCTACCTTCGTGGGGGAAGGAATGAGCAGTTCTTC | CASYLRGGRNEQFF
NA | TRBJ1-3 | few | TRBV10-1 | 13 | TGCGCCAGCAGTGAATCGCCAGGAAACACCATATATTTT | CASSESPGNTIYF
NA | TRBJ1-1 | NA | TRBV12-3/TRBV12-4 | 15 | TGTGCCAGCAGTTTCTCTTCGGGTAAGAACACTGAAGCTTTCTTT | CASSFSSGKNTEAFF
NA | TRBJ2-7 | many | TRBV7-6 | 12 | TGTGCCAGCAGCCCCAACGGGGGCGAGCAGTACTTC | CASSPNGGEQYF
TRBD1 | TRBJ2-7 | NA | TRBV7-9 | 14 | TGTGCCAGCACCCTAGAGGCAGGGGGCGACGAGCAGTACTTC | CASTLEAGGDEQYF
TRBD1 | TRBJ2-7 | NA | TRBV20-1 | 15 | TGCAGTGCTAGAGATCAGGGACAGGGTACCTACGAGCAGTACTTC | CSARDQGQGTYEQYF
NA | TRBJ2-7 | many | TRBV7-9 | 13 | TGTGCCAGCAGCTTTCGGGGAACCTACGAGCAGTACTTC | CASSFRGTYEQYF
TRBD2 | TRBJ2-1 | NA | TRBV20-1 | 15 | TGCAGTGCTAGTCCACTACTAGCGGGGTACAATGAGCAGTTCTTC | CSASPLLAGYNEQFF
NA | TRBJ1-1 | NA | TRBV9 | 15 | TGTGCCAGCAGCACCCGCACAGGGTACGTCACTGAAGCTTTCTTT | CASSTRTGYVTEAFF
NA | TRBJ1-1 | NA | TRBV10-3 | 13 | TGTGCCATCAGTGAGTCGTCAGGGGCTGAAGCTTTCTTT | CAISESSGAEAFF
NA | TRBJ1-2 | few | TRBV6-1 | 15 | TGTGCCAGCGCTTGGGGAGCATCCACCCACTATGGCTACACCTTC | CASAWGASTHYGYTF
NA | TRBJ1-1 | few | TRBV2 | 14 | TGTGCCCGAGTGCGGGAGGGGGTGAATACTGAAGCTTTCTTT | CARVREGVNTEAFF
NA | TRBJ2-2 | once | TRBV2 | 13 | TGTGCCAGCAAGGCGGGGATCACCGGGGAGCTGTTTTTT | CASKAGITGELFF
NA | TRBJ1-1 | NA | TRBV20-1 | 14 | TGCAGTGCTAGGTCCACCAGAATGAACACTGAAGCTTTCTTT | CSARSTRMNTEAFF
TRBD2 | TRBJ2-3 | NA | TRBV4-3 | 17 | TGCGCCAGCAGCCAAGATCCGAGGGGAGGGGGCACAGATACGCAGTATTTT | CASSQDPRGGGTDTQYF
TRBD2 | TRBJ2-3 | NA | TRBV11-2 | 18 | TGTGCCAGCAGCCCGACACGACTAGCGGGAGGGAGCACAGATACGCAGTATTTT | CASSPTRLAGGSTDTQYF
TRBD2 | TRBJ2-1 | NA | TRBV6-4 | 14 | TGTGCCAGCAGTCGGACTAGCGGGGGAGCTGAGCAGTTCTTC | CASSRTSGGAEQFF
NA | TRBJ1-6 | few | TRBV7-8 | 12 | TGTGCCAGCAGCTTAGCGGGGGCACCCCTCCACTTT | CASSLAGAPLHF
NA | TRBJ1-5 | once | TRBV19 | 11 | TGTGCCAGTCGCGAGGGGGTTACCCAGCATTTT | CASREGVTQHF